These 20 T cell receptor beta chains originate from one sample sequenced in a study of T cell responses to AZD1222 COVID-19 vaccine. Produced via immunoSEQ multiplex PCR; TCRdb's table is partial and in-frame only. This table has over 150,000 clones, around 87% appearing once. Sequences were derived from peripheral blood, sampled on day 0 of AZD1222 vaccination. The receptor source for this set is an adult in good health.

The chain is built from TRBV2 and TRBJ1-5; 8 bases agree with TRBD1. Germline CDR1 is SNHLY and CDR2 is FYNNEI. The junction had 14 bases not matched to a gene; V was cut back by 11 bases and J by 2 bases. This CDR3 has 16 residues. This CDR3 is CAGARTGDRRNQPQHF. The CDR3, as DNA: TGTGCCGGGGCCAGGACGGGGGACAGGCGCAATCAGCCCCAGCATTTT.

The chain links TRBV27 to TRBJ1-6, with TRBD1 identical over 10 bases. CDR1 MNHEY and CDR2 SMNVEV come from the germline V gene (reference sequence). This CDR3 has 15 residues. Trimming cost V 2 bases and J 8 bases; bases outside gene matches: 3. In nucleotides, the CDR3 is TGTGCCAGCAGTTTAGGACAGGGGGTTTATTCACCCCTCCACTTT. This sequence encodes CASSLGQGVYSPLHF.

The genes are TRBV25-1 and TRBJ1-2; no reliable D call. Germline CDR1 MGHDK, CDR2 SYGVNS. Trimming took 1 base from V and 2 from J, leaving 5 bases between them. This CDR3 spans 13 amino acids. Written as DNA, the CDR3 is TGTGCCAGCAGTGAATCCGGCAACTATGGCTACACCTTC. This translates into CASSESGNYGYTF.

The rearrangement links TRBV5-8 to TRBJ1-1, with D tentatively TRBD1 (6 bases). The CDR3 is 15 amino acids. V lost 4 bases and J 1 base, leaving 14 bases between the germline ends. CDR1 and CDR2 (germline): SGHTS, YDEGEE. The CDR3 DNA reads TGTGCCAGCAGCCCCTTCGGGGGGGCGAACACTGAAGCTTTCTTT. This translates into CASSPFGGANTEAFF. The entire variable domain, with the rest obtained from reference TRBV5-8 and TRBJ1-1, is as follows: EAGVTQSPTHLIKTRGQQATLRCSPISGHTSVYWYQQALGLGLQFLLWYDEGEERNRGNFPPRFSGRQFPNYSSELNVNALELEDSALYLCASSPFGGANTEAFFGQGTRLTVV.

The chain joins TRBV7-3 to TRBJ1-3; D uncertain. This CDR3 has 14 residues. Germline V gene sequence: CDR1 SGHTA, CDR2 FQGTGA. Trimming took 5 bases from V and 1 from J, leaving 9 bases between them. This chain's CDR3 is CASSPGSSGNTIYF. The DNA for the CDR3 is TGTGCCAGCAGCCCTGGCTCGTCTGGAAACACCATATATTTT.

This clone was seen a single time. The V call is TRBV10-3, the J call TRBJ2-7; D remains unclear. Germline V gives CDR1 ENHRY, CDR2 SYGVKD. The CDR3 runs 13 residues. Trimming shortened V by 6 bases and J by 5 bases, and 14 bases separated the two germline ends. The CDR3 is CAIRAGSGHEQYF. CDR3 bases: TGTGCCATCAGGGCAGGCTCCGGGCACGAGCAGTACTTC.

This clone was picked up one time. Here the CDR3 omits its conserved ending phenylalanine or tryptophan, so a read error is the likely source. The limits of the CDR3 on the DNA are not certain, so only TCRdb's listed CDR3 is given. CDR3 loop: CSARDLRRIVP. The chain is built from TRBV20-1 and TRBJ1-1. CDR1 DFQATT and CDR2 SNEGSKA come from the germline V gene (reference sequence). The CDR3 is 11 amino acids in total, end residues counted.

V gene TRBV19 combines with J gene TRBJ1-2; no definite D call. This CDR3 has 15 residues. Germline CDR1 and CDR2: LNHDA and SQIVND (reference sequence). Trimming left V 6 bases short and J 1 base short, with 15 bases between. The DNA for the CDR3 is TGTGCCAGTAGCATTGCAGGCCGCCTTAACTATGGCTACACCTTC. Translating gives CASSIAGRLNYGYTF.

The chain recombines TRBV19 with TRBJ2-1; maybe TRBD2 (6 bases). Germline CDR1 is LNHDA and CDR2 is SQIVND (reference sequence). Trimming cost V 8 bases and J 0 bases, with 8 bases left between them. The CDR3 sequence is 13 residues long. CDR3 in DNA: TGTGCCAGTCGGGAGTCCTCCTACAATGAGCAGTTCTTC. Translating gives CASRESSYNEQFF.

The J gene is TRBJ1-1, the V gene TRBV5-1; no firm D call. This CDR3 is built from 13 residues. Germline CDR1 reads SGHRS; CDR2 reads YFSETQ. V was shortened by 0 bases and J by 10 bases, with 13 bases between the two germline ends. This chain's CDR3 is CASSLDRERVAFF. As DNA, the CDR3 is TGCGCCAGCAGCTTGGATCGTGAACGGGTAGCTTTCTTT.

The V gene is TRBV6-5, the J gene TRBJ2-5; 8 positions match TRBD1. Germline CDR1 and CDR2: MNHEY and SVGAGI. The trim removed 6 bases at V and 7 bases at J, leaving 4 bases unmatched. This CDR3 has 12 residues. The CDR3 loop is CASSLTGGTQYF. As DNA, the CDR3 is TGTGCCAGCAGCCTTACAGGGGGGACCCAGTACTTC.

This clone was seen a few times. In DNA, the CDR3 is TGTGCCAGCAGCCGAGGGAATTCACCCCTCCACTTT. The encoded protein is CASSRGNSPLHF. V and J are TRBV11-2 and TRBJ1-6; D remains ambiguous. The germline V gene encodes CDR1 SGHAT and CDR2 FQNNGV. V shed 5 bases and J shed 7 bases, with 6 bases lying between them. CDR3 length: 12 amino acids.

The chain employs TRBV12-3 or TRBV12-4 and TRBJ2-1; 10 bases align to TRBD1. This CDR3 is built from 12 residues. The V and J ends lost 5 bases and 9 bases, in that order; junction bases with no gene match: 1. This chain's CDR3 is CASSGTGAEQFF. The CDR3 nucleotides read TGTGCCAGCAGTGGGACAGGGGCTGAGCAGTTCTTC.

This rearrangement joins TRBV19 to TRBJ2-1, with 8 bases fitting TRBD2. Germline loops: CDR1 LNHDA, CDR2 SQIVND (reference sequence). Unmatched junction bases numbered 4, after V lost 3 bases and J lost 6 bases. This CDR3 contains 14 residues. CDR3 in amino acids: CASSIRLALNEQFF. For the CDR3, the DNA is TGTGCCAGTAGTATTAGACTAGCGCTCAATGAGCAGTTCTTC.

The count of this clone is one. The chain couples TRBV19 to TRBJ1-6, with 9 bases aligning to TRBD1. Germline trimming cut 5 bases from V and 9 bases from J; bases unmatched to any gene: 2. This CDR3 spans 13 amino acids. Germline V gene data show CDR1 as LNHDA and CDR2 as SQIVND (reference sequence). Here the CDR3 reads CASSSTGGSPLHF. DNA for the CDR3: TGTGCCAGTAGTTCGACAGGGGGTTCACCCCTCCACTTT.

The rearrangement links TRBV3-1 (or the pseudogene TRBV3-2) to TRBJ2-1; 7 nucleotides align to TRBD2. Germline CDR1 reads LGHDT; CDR2 reads YNNKEL (reference sequence). V lost 1 base, J lost 5 bases, and 17 bases stayed unmatched. This CDR3 contains 19 residues. CDR3 coding DNA: TGTGCCAGCAGCCAAGTCGGGACCTTAGCGGGCCCCCCCCACAATGAGCAGTTCTTC. This gives the protein CASSQVGTLAGPPHNEQFF.

V usage is TRBV7-9 and J usage is TRBJ2-1, with 8 bases identical to TRBD2. The length of the CDR3 is 15 residues. The germline gives CDR1 SEHNR, CDR2 FQNEAQ (reference sequence). V was pared by 10 bases and J by 10 bases, with 18 bases of the junction left unmatched. The CDR3 region is CAIPLGLAGGREQFF. In nucleotides, the CDR3 is TGTGCCATCCCTTTGGGGCTAGCGGGTGGCAGGGAGCAGTTCTTC. Supplemented by reference TRBV7-9 and TRBJ2-1, the full variable domain reads DTGVSQNPRHKITKRGQNVTFRCDPISEHNRLYWYRQTLGQGPEFLTYFQNEAQLEKSRLLSDRFSAERPKGSFSTLEIQRTEQGDSAMYLCAIPLGLAGGREQFFGPGTRLTVL.

The CDR3 reads CASSEQSYNSPLHF. The CDR3 DNA is TGCGCCAGCAGCGAACAGTCCTATAATTCACCCCTCCACTTT. The chain has TRBV10-1 and TRBJ1-6; D is uncertain. This CDR3 spans 14 amino acids. V lost 6 bases to trimming and J lost 1 base, with 7 bases between them. CDR1 and CDR2 (germline): WNHNN, SYGVQD (reference sequence).

The rearrangement joins TRBV5-5 to TRBJ1-2, with 7 nucleotides matching TRBD1. The CDR3 has 16 amino acids. The V segment lost 3 bases and the J segment 4 bases; nucleotides outside the gene matches: 12. Germline CDR1 reads SGHKS; CDR2 reads YYEKEE (reference sequence). The CDR3 sequence is CASSSTAGGQGYGYTF. DNA for the CDR3: TGTGCCAGCAGCTCTACTGCAGGGGGGCAAGGCTATGGCTACACCTTC. The variable domain in full, completed from reference TRBV5-5 and TRBJ1-2, reads DAGVTQSPTHLIKTRGQQVTLRCSPISGHKSVSWYQQVLGQGPQFIFQYYEKEERGRGNFPDRFSARQFPNYSSELNVNALLLGDSALYLCASSSTAGGQGYGYTFGSGTRLTVV.

This clone appeared a single time. The chain couples TRBV6-5 to TRBJ1-6; unclear D gene. Trimming pared 7 bases from V and 5 bases from J, leaving 12 bases between. This CDR3 comprises 14 residues. Germline-derived CDR1 and CDR2 are MNHEY and SVGAGI. CDR3 protein: CASTHGRDNSPLHF. The CDR3 DNA sequence: TGTGCCAGCACTCACGGAAGAGATAATTCACCCCTCCACTTT.